This T cell receptor (beta chain) was recorded in a study of T cell responses to AZD1222 COVID-19 vaccine. The CDR3 has 15 amino acids. Trimming cost V 7 bases and J 6 bases, with 18 bases left between them. The germline V gene has CDR1 MDHEN and CDR2 SYDVKM. The study's findings and limits: Only six or seven AZD1222 recipients were seropositive at baseline. The donors showed a predominance of white British ancestry and of females, with possible underestimation of clonal diversity.

Method: immunoSEQ multiplex PCR; TCRdb's copy keeps in-frame clones and lacks some. The data show approximately 91,000 clones, with 70% to 90% seen just once and roughly 14% held by the top ten. Points on this clone: Its antigen is currently unknown.

This TCR was sampled from an adult in good health. The sequenced sample was peripheral blood, obtained on day 0 of AZD1222 vaccination. The chain joins TRBV28 to TRBJ2-2, with D possibly TRBD2 on 7 matching bases. This CDR3 reads CASISPGGASGELFF. The DNA of the CDR3 is TGTGCCAGCATTTCTCCGGGGGGCGCCTCCGGGGAGCTGTTTTTT.